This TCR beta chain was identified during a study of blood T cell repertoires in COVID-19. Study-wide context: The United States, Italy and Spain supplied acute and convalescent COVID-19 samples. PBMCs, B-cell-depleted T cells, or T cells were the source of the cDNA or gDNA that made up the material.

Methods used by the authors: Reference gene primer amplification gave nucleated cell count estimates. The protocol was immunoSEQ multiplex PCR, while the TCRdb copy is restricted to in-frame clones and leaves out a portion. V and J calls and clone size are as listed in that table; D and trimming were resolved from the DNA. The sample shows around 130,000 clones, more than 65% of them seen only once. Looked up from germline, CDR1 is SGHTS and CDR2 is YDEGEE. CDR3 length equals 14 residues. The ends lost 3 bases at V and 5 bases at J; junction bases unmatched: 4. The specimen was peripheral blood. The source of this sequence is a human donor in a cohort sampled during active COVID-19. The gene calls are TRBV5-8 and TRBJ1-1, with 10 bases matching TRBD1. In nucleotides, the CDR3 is TGTGCCAGCAGCTCCGACAGGGGGCGGACTGAAGCTTTCTTT. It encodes CASSSDRGRTEAFF.